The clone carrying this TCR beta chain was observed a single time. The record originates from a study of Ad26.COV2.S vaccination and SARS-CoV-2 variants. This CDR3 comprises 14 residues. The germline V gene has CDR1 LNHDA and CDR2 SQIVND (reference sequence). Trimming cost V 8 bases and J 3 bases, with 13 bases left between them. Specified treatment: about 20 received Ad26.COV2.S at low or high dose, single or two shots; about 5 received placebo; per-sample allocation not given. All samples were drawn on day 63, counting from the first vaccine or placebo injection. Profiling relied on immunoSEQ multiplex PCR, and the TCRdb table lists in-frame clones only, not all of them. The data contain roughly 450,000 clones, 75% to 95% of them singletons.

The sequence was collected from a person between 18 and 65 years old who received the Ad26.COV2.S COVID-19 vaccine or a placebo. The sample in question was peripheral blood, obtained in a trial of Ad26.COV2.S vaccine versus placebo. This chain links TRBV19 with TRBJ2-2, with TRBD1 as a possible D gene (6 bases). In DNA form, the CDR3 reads TGTGCCAGTTCTGGCAGGGGTTACACCGGGGAGCTGTTTTTT. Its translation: CASSGRGYTGELFF.